A single sample gave rise to the 21 T cell receptor beta chains below, sequenced in a study of cytomegalovirus exposure and HLA in healthy donors. A multiplex PCR was run with 60 Vbeta primers and 13 Jbeta primers. This table comes from immunoSEQ multiplex PCR, and its TCRdb copy is limited to in-frame clones, with some not included. The sample yields just under 150,000 clones, approximately 79% seen once. Sequences were obtained from PBMCs. Source of these receptors: a woman aged 30 to 39 in good health and CMV-seronegative.

The chain employs TRBV9 and TRBJ1-4; perhaps TRBD1 as D (6 bases). The CDR3 loop spans 16 amino acids. Trimming took off 3 bases at V and 8 bases at J, with 20 bases between the two ends. Germline V gives CDR1 SGDLS, CDR2 YYNGEE. Here the CDR3 DNA reads TGTGCCAGCAGCGCCCGCGGGCGGGGAGGGGGAGAAAAACTGTTTTTT. This encodes CASSARGRGGGEKLFF.

In DNA, the CDR3 is TGTGCCAGCAGACAGGGGGCAGGGGCCGAAGCTTTCTTT. It specifies CASRQGAGAEAFF. The rearrangement links TRBV2 to TRBJ1-1; 9 bases line up with TRBD1. Germline CDR1 and CDR2: SNHLY and FYNNEI. V lost 6 bases to trimming and J lost 8 bases; unmatched junction nucleotides: 7. This CDR3 spans 13 amino acids.

This chain uses TRBV19 with TRBJ2-3; 8 bases are shared with TRBD2. This CDR3 spans 15 amino acids. V shed 3 bases and J 5 bases; nucleotides not matched to a gene: 7. Germline V gene data show CDR1 as LNHDA and CDR2 as SQIVND (reference sequence). The CDR3 loop is CASSIKAGVLDTQYF. The CDR3 DNA is TGTGCCAGTAGTATTAAAGCGGGGGTTTTAGATACGCAGTATTTT.

The count of this clone is one. V usage is TRBV27 and J usage is TRBJ1-3; D not certain. CDR1 and CDR2 from the germline V gene are MNHEY and SMNVEV (reference sequence). The CDR3 consists of 14 residues. V lost 3 bases to trimming and J lost 0 bases, with 6 bases between them. In nucleotides, the CDR3 is TGTGCCAGCAGTTTCTCTATCTCTGGAAACACCATATATTTT. Amino acid sequence: CASSFSISGNTIYF.

The table lists this clone with a few counts. V usage is TRBV2 and J usage is TRBJ1-1, with D tentatively TRBD1 (6 bases). The CDR3 extends over 14 amino acids. V was shortened by 7 bases and J by 0 bases, with 12 bases between the two germline ends. The germline gives CDR1 SNHLY, CDR2 FYNNEI. The CDR3 loop reads CASTTGGLNTEAFF. The CDR3 DNA sequence: TGTGCCAGCACGACGGGGGGCTTGAACACTGAAGCTTTCTTT.

This chain uses TRBV29-1 with TRBJ2-5, with D perhaps TRBD1 (7 bases). Matching the DNA end better, TRBJ2-7 makes the J call doubtful. Germline CDR1 is SQVTM and CDR2 is ANQGSEA. The CDR3 consists of 15 residues. CDR3 coding DNA: TGCAGCGTCGGGGGACTGACAGGGAAGCCCTACGAGCAGTACTTC. Amino acids: CSVGGLTGKPYEQYF.

The chain employs TRBV30 and TRBJ2-3; D unresolved. The CDR3 runs 12 residues. CDR1 is GTSNPN and CDR2 is SVGIG in the germline V gene (reference sequence). V shed 3 bases and J shed 4 bases, with 8 bases lying between them. The CDR3 DNA reads as TGTGCCTGGAGCCCCCTAGCAGATACGCAGTATTTT. Encoded protein: CAWSPLADTQYF. The full variable domain, with the rest looked up from reference TRBV30 and TRBJ2-3, is SQTIHQWPATLVQPVGSPLSLECTVEGTSNPNLYWYRQAAGRGLQLLFYSVGIGQISSEVPQNLSASRPQDRQFILSSKKLLLSDSGFYLCAWSPLADTQYFGPGTRLTVL.

The chain is built from TRBV4-1 and TRBJ2-5; 10 bases align to TRBD2. The J call may be mistaken, given a closer DNA end match to TRBJ2-7. Germline CDR1 and CDR2: MGHRA and YSYEKL. The CDR3 consists of 16 residues. This chain's CDR3 is CASSWKGTSVTYEQYF. DNA for the CDR3: TGCGCCAGCAGCTGGAAGGGGACTAGCGTAACCTACGAGCAGTACTTC.

The chain combines TRBV25-1 with TRBJ2-6; D not certain. The CDR3 runs to 15 residues. Germline lookup yields CDR1 MGHDK and CDR2 SYGVNS. V shed 3 bases and J shed 0 bases, with 6 bases lying between them. This CDR3 is CASSDTVSGANVLTF. CDR3 in DNA: TGTGCCAGCAGTGATACAGTCTCTGGGGCCAACGTCCTGACTTTC.

V gene TRBV10-3 combines with J gene TRBJ2-6; D might be TRBD1 (5 bases). The CDR3 runs to 21 residues. V gave up 0 bases and J gave up 0 bases, with 21 bases separating them. Germline V gene lookup returns CDR1 ENHRY and CDR2 SYGVKD. CDR3 nucleotides: TGTGCCATCAGTGAGTCCCTTTTTAGCAGAAGGGGTAGCTCTGGGGCCAACGTCCTGACTTTC. This codes for CAISESLFSRRGSSGANVLTF.

The V call is TRBV30, the J call TRBJ1-5, with D possibly matching TRBD1 (6 bases). CDR3 length equals 13 residues. The germline V gene has CDR1 GTSNPN and CDR2 SVGIG (reference sequence). V shed 4 bases and J shed 8 bases, with 15 bases lying between them. The CDR3 loop is CAWNRDKGEPQHF. In DNA, the CDR3 is TGTGCCTGGAACCGGGACAAAGGGGAGCCCCAGCATTTT.

This clone came up a few times. This chain joins TRBV10-3 and TRBJ1-1, with D possibly TRBD1 on 6 matching bases. V lost 4 bases to trimming and J lost 1 base, with 10 bases between them. The CDR3 length is 14 residues. Germline V gene lookup returns CDR1 ENHRY and CDR2 SYGVKD. This CDR3 reads CAISGRQANTEAFF. The CDR3 bases are TGTGCCATCAGTGGACGACAGGCGAACACTGAAGCTTTCTTT.

In its sample, this clone was seen a few times. The V gene is TRBV5-1, the J gene TRBJ2-5; TRBD2 matches 11 bases. Germline loops: CDR1 SGHRS, CDR2 YFSETQ. With V trimmed by 4 bases and J by 5 bases, 7 bases remained unmatched. The CDR3 loop spans 15 amino acids. For the CDR3, the DNA is TGCGCCAGCAGCGAGAATAGCGGGAGGGAGGAGACCCAGTACTTC. It codes for CASSENSGREETQYF.

The chain carries TRBV7-2 and TRBJ1-3, with D hard to call. Germline V gene data show CDR1 as SGHTA and CDR2 as FQGNSA. This CDR3 region has 14 residues. With 6 bases removed from V and 0 bases from J, the gap between germline ends came to 9 bases. The CDR3 reads CASSFESSGNTIYF. CDR3 DNA: TGTGCCAGCAGTTTCGAGAGCTCTGGAAACACCATATATTTT.

This clone was counted only a few times. This chain links TRBV5-1 with TRBJ2-7; D call uncertain. Germline CDR1 and CDR2: SGHRS and YFSETQ. Trimming stripped 3 bases from V and 2 bases from J, with 3 bases between. CDR3 length: 11 amino acids. The CDR3 DNA reads as TGCGCCAGCAGCTCTGCCTACGAGCAGTACTTC. Encoded protein: CASSSAYEQYF.

The V gene is TRBV28, the J gene TRBJ2-1; possibly TRBD1 for D (5 bases). Germline V CDR1 and CDR2: MDHEN, SYDVKM. The ends were cut back, 3 bases at V and 4 bases at J, with 7 bases in the middle. The CDR3 runs 13 residues. CDR3 sequence (DNA): TGTGCCAGCAGTTTGGGGCCATACAATGAGCAGTTCTTC. Protein product: CASSLGPYNEQFF.

This clone has just a few counts. The CDR3: CATGQGMNTEAFF. The DNA of the CDR3 is TGTGCCACTGGACAGGGAATGAACACTGAAGCTTTCTTT. The V and J genes are TRBV27 and TRBJ1-1; TRBD1 matches 8 bases. Losses at the gene ends were 10 bases for V and 0 bases for J; bases not matched to a gene: 4. This CDR3 region has 13 residues. Germline CDR1 MNHEY, CDR2 SMNVEV (reference sequence).

This clone was observed once. The gene calls are TRBV7-2 and TRBJ2-7; D remains unclear. V lost 1 base and J 3 bases, leaving 10 bases between the germline ends. Germline lookup yields CDR1 SGHTA and CDR2 FQGNSA. The CDR3 is made up of 14 amino acids. This CDR3 is CASSLGAWFYEQYF. The CDR3, as DNA: TGTGCCAGCAGCTTAGGGGCATGGTTCTACGAGCAGTACTTC.

This chain links TRBV6-1 with TRBJ2-1; 7 bases are a match to TRBD2. V lost 0 bases to trimming and J lost 4 bases; unmatched junction nucleotides: 0. The CDR3 has 14 residues. Per germline, CDR1 MNHNS and CDR2 SASEGT. The CDR3 sequence: CASSEAGGYNEQFF. CDR3 DNA sequence: TGTGCCAGCAGTGAAGCGGGGGGGTACAATGAGCAGTTCTTC.

This sequence joins TRBV5-6 and TRBJ1-4, with 7 bases fitting TRBD1. Germline CDR1 is SGHDT and CDR2 is YYEEEE. The length of the CDR3 is 16 residues. V gave up 6 bases and J gave up 3 bases; unmatched junction bases: 11. The DNA for the CDR3 is TGTGCCAGCACCCTAGGAGGACAGGCCGCTAATGAAAAACTGTTTTTT. Residues: CASTLGGQAANEKLFF.

The chain couples TRBV5-4 to TRBJ2-1, with D hard to call. The V end lost 6 bases, the J end lost 7 bases, and 8 bases lay between the germline ends. The germline V gene has CDR1 SGHNT and CDR2 YYREEE (reference sequence). The CDR3 is 11 residues long. CDR3 amino acids: CASNYANEQFF. In DNA, the CDR3 is TGTGCCAGCAACTACGCGAATGAGCAGTTCTTC.